These T cell receptor beta chains were read from a single sample in a study of T cell repertoires in cytomegalovirus infection. TCRdb passed the reads through MiXCR, listing each CDR3 protein once. Counted here are about 530,000 distinct CDR3 sequences, around a quarter occurring once; the ten biggest clones make up under 15%. Sequencing was done on a sample of PBMCs. The receptors come from a human donor in good health (CMV status not recorded). Some clones in this sample may be carry-over from other donors' samples. Both conserved end residues are part of each CDR3. D genes are given only for firm matches. Only some rows state a clone size, as once, few, many or a class for expanded clones.

clone_size j_call d_call v_call cdr3_length cdr3_aa cdr3_nt
many TRBJ1-1 NA TRBV7-9 15 CASSSTPSMNTEAFF TGTGCCAGCAGCTCAACACCTTCCATGAACACTGAAGCTTTCTTT
many TRBJ2-1 NA TRBV7-9 15 CASSLFTGVVNEQFF TGTGCCAGCAGCTTATTCACGGGAGTGGTTAATGAGCAGTTCTTC
NA TRBJ1-2 NA TRBV7-9 14 CASSPLGAPDGYTF TGTGCCAGCAGCCCGTTGGGCGCACCGGACGGCTACACCTTC
NA TRBJ2-1 NA TRBV3-1 14 CASSQDNSGNEQFF TGTGCCAGCAGCCAAGATAATAGCGGAAATGAGCAGTTCTTC
few TRBJ2-7 NA TRBV6-6 14 CASSYAGPTYEQYF TGTGCCAGCAGTTACGCGGGGCCAACCTACGAGCAGTACTTC
NA TRBJ2-5 TRBD2 TRBV4-2 19 CASSQDVGLAGGPRETQYF TGTGCCAGCAGCCAAGATGTGGGACTAGCGGGAGGGCCCAGAGAGACCCAGTACTTC
NA TRBJ2-7 NA TRBV28 16 CASSWGLGEPNYEQYF TGTGCCAGCAGTTGGGGGCTGGGAGAACCAAACTACGAGCAGTACTTC
NA TRBJ1-1 NA TRBV27 12 CASSSDLYEAFF TGTGCCAGCAGTTCGGACCTCTATGAAGCTTTCTTT
NA TRBJ2-7 NA TRBV12-3/TRBV12-4 12 CASSPAGNEQYF TGTGCCAGCAGTCCCGCAGGGAACGAGCAGTACTTC
few TRBJ1-2 NA TRBV18 14 CASSFRGDDYGYTF TGTGCCAGCTCCTTTAGAGGGGACGACTATGGCTACACCTTC
NA TRBJ2-2 NA TRBV4-1 18 CASSPLGQPKINTGELFF TGCGCCAGCAGCCCATTAGGACAGCCCAAAATCAACACCGGGGAGCTGTTTTTT
NA TRBJ1-1 NA TRBV6-8 14 CASSWGRGGTEAFF TGTGCCAGCAGTTGGGGCCGCGGCGGGACTGAAGCTTTCTTT
many TRBJ2-3 NA TRBV7-2 17 CASSSPHGETSTDTQYF TGTGCCAGCAGCTCCCCCCATGGGGAGACTAGCACAGATACGCAGTATTTT
many TRBJ1-2 TRBD1 TRBV7-2 15 CASSSDRVANYGYTF TGTGCCAGCAGCTCGGACAGGGTCGCTAACTATGGCTACACCTTC
few TRBJ1-4 TRBD1 TRBV6-5 12 CATRQGNEKLFF TGTGCCACCAGACAGGGCAATGAAAAACTGTTTTTT
many TRBJ1-3 NA TRBV7-2 16 CASSLDMGRTGNTIYF TGTGCCAGCAGCTTAGACATGGGGAGGACAGGAAACACCATATATTTT
few TRBJ2-7 NA TRBV7-6 11 CASGARGEQYF TGTGCCAGCGGCGCTAGGGGCGAGCAGTACTTC
NA TRBJ1-1 NA TRBV9 16 CASSVVPRTANTEAFF TGTGCCAGCAGCGTGGTCCCTAGGACAGCGAACACTGAAGCTTTCTTT
many TRBJ1-1 NA TRBV7-9 13 CASTPRVNTEAFF TGTGCCAGCACCCCAAGGGTGAACACTGAAGCTTTCTTT
NA TRBJ2-3 TRBD2 TRBV10-2 15 CASRLAGGTTDTQYF TGCGCCAGCAGGTTAGCGGGAGGTACAACAGATACGCAGTATTTT
once TRBJ2-1 NA TRBV20-1 15 CSARDLANLYNEQFF TGCAGTGCTAGAGATTTGGCTAATCTCTACAATGAGCAGTTCTTC
few TRBJ2-7 TRBD1 TRBV6-2/TRBV6-3 14 CASSYLQGIYEQYF TGTGCCAGCAGTTACTTACAGGGGATCTACGAGCAGTACTTC
many TRBJ1-1 NA TRBV7-2 13 CASSLGGGTEAFF TGTGCCAGCAGCTTAGGGGGAGGGACTGAAGCTTTCTTT
many TRBJ1-1 NA TRBV7-2 14 CASSLGTGLTEAFF TGTGCCAGCAGCTTAGGAACAGGGCTGACTGAAGCTTTCTTT
many TRBJ2-1 NA TRBV7-2 14 CASSKRRGYNEQFF TGTGCCAGCAGCAAAAGGAGGGGATACAATGAGCAGTTCTTC
NA TRBJ2-6 NA TRBV19 16 CASSTGQGRGANVLTF TGTGCCAGTAGTACAGGGCAGGGCCGTGGGGCCAACGTCCTGACTTTC
few TRBJ2-1 NA TRBV7-9 15 CASSLAREMGNEQFF TGTGCCAGCAGCTTAGCCCGGGAGATGGGGAATGAGCAGTTCTTC
NA TRBJ2-1 NA TRBV6-2/TRBV6-3 16 CASSRLAPQGGNEQFF TGTGCCAGCAGTAGACTAGCCCCACAGGGAGGCAATGAGCAGTTCTTC
few TRBJ1-1 NA TRBV4-3 15 CASSQLDSLNTEAFF TGCGCCAGCAGCCAACTGGACAGTTTGAACACTGAAGCTTTCTTT
NA TRBJ2-3 NA TRBV14 12 CASSQWFDTQYF TGTGCCAGCAGCCAGTGGTTCGATACGCAGTATTTT
many TRBJ2-1 NA TRBV11-1 13 CASSFPGYNEQFF TGTGCCAGCAGCTTCCCAGGGTACAATGAGCAGTTCTTC
many TRBJ1-2 NA TRBV25-1 12 CASSVGLDGYTF TGTGCCAGCAGTGTGGGGCTGGATGGCTACACCTTC
few TRBJ2-1 NA TRBV5-1 13 CASSLISVNEQFF TGCGCCAGCAGCTTGATAAGTGTCAATGAGCAGTTCTTC
NA TRBJ1-5 NA TRBV7-8 15 CASSLGVGENQPQHF TGTGCCAGCAGCTTAGGGGTCGGGGAGAATCAGCCCCAGCATTTT
few TRBJ1-1 NA TRBV28 15 CASSFLVSRDGEAFF TGTGCCAGCAGTTTTCTTGTTTCCAGGGACGGTGAAGCTTTCTTT
NA TRBJ1-3 NA TRBV20-1 14 CSASNQSSGNTIYF TGCAGTGCTAGCAATCAGAGCTCTGGAAACACCATATATTTT
many TRBJ2-1 NA TRBV7-9 15 CASSTSQTSYNEQFF TGTGCCAGCAGCACCTCCCAGACCTCCTACAATGAGCAGTTCTTC
many TRBJ2-5 NA TRBV7-2 15 CASSLGLPSQETQYF TGTGCCAGCAGCTTAGGATTACCATCACAAGAGACCCAGTACTTC
few TRBJ2-2 NA TRBV7-7 16 CASSPRSNVNTGELFF TGTGCTAGCAGCCCAAGATCGAACGTTAACACCGGGGAGCTGTTTTTT
NA TRBJ2-3 NA TRBV30 15 CAWSVGGSPGDTQYF TGTGCCTGGAGTGTAGGGGGATCTCCTGGAGATACGCAGTATTTT
NA TRBJ1-1 TRBD1 TRBV7-6 15 CASSFTGGRNTEAFF TGTGCCAGCAGCTTTACAGGGGGCCGGAACACTGAAGCTTTCTTT
few TRBJ2-3 NA TRBV20-1 14 CSARRQASTDTQYF TGCAGTGCTAGACGGCAGGCTAGCACAGATACGCAGTATTTT
NA TRBJ2-3 TRBD2 TRBV19 13 CASSQTGLGAQYF TGTGCCAGTAGCCAGACCGGACTAGGTGCGCAGTATTTT
few TRBJ2-3 TRBD2 TRBV6-2/TRBV6-3 13 CASMTRETDTQYF TGTGCCAGCATGACGCGGGAGACAGATACGCAGTATTTT
NA TRBJ2-2 NA TRBV11-3 13 CASSFFDTGELFF TGTGCCAGCAGCTTCTTTGACACCGGGGAGCTGTTTTTT
few TRBJ2-1 TRBD2 TRBV28 13 CASFVDPSGEQFF TGTGCCAGCTTTGTCGACCCTAGCGGGGAGCAGTTCTTC
few TRBJ1-1 NA TRBV4-1 14 CASSLFPEEPEAFF TGCGCCAGCAGCCTTTTCCCTGAGGAGCCCGAAGCTTTCTTT
NA TRBJ2-3 TRBD2 TRBV19 14 CASSPRREADTQYF TGTGCCAGTAGTCCCCGGCGGGAGGCAGATACGCAGTATTTT
NA TRBJ2-7 NA TRBV7-6 14 CASSPYPSGYEQYF TGTGCCAGCAGTCCCTACCCCTCGGGTTACGAGCAGTACTTC
many TRBJ2-3 NA TRBV12-3/TRBV12-4 14 CASSSQGNTDTQYF TGTGCCAGCAGTTCACAGGGTAATACAGATACGCAGTATTTT
few TRBJ1-3 NA TRBV30 12 CAWKKDGNTIYF TGTGCCTGGAAGAAGGATGGAAACACCATATATTTT